The 31 T cell receptor beta chains below were found in one sample sequenced in a study of persistence of HIV-infected CD4 T cells. An overlapping HIV-1 Gag peptide pool stimulated these cells at about 0.91 ug/peptide/mL. Memory cells lacking CD40L and CD69 with high CD45RO were sorted. Sequencing used immunoSEQ version 4 in survey mode. TCRdb keeps only in-frame clones here, not all; method: immunoSEQ multiplex PCR. The data hold over 30,000 clones, with 82% observed a single time. No antigen has been identified for these receptors. The input for sequencing was cultured CD4+ T cells from PBMCs, taken from a patient who received antiretroviral therapy. These TCRs come from an adult with HIV. The donor label of this sample is uncertain.

CDR3 sequence: CASSLGGLGETQYF. CDR3 DNA sequence: TGCGCCAGCAGCTTGGGAGGCCTCGGGGAGACCCAGTACTTC. The chain couples TRBV5-1 to TRBJ2-5; D unclear. The germline V and J ends were trimmed by 0 bases and 5 bases, with 11 bases remaining between them. Germline V CDR1 and CDR2: SGHRS, YFSETQ. The CDR3 contains 14 residues.

This chain links TRBV28 with TRBJ1-4, with TRBD1 as a possible D gene (5 bases). The CDR3 covers 14 residues. The germline CDR1 and CDR2 sequences are MDHEN and SYDVKM. The V gene lost 7 bases and the J gene lost 8 bases, with 17 bases spanning the gap. The CDR3 bases are TGTGCCAGCAACGATGGGGGAGGCGGCGAAAAACTGTTTTTT. It specifies CASNDGGGGEKLFF.

The chain recombines TRBV27 with TRBJ2-7; TRBD2 aligns across 7 bases. The CDR3 covers 15 residues. With 4 bases clipped from V and 4 bases from J, the junction kept 10 bases outside the gene matches. From germline, CDR1 is MNHEY and CDR2 SMNVEV (reference sequence). CDR3 DNA: TGTGCCAGCAGTTCTCCCCGACTAGCTCGGTACGAGCAGTACTTC. This sequence encodes CASSSPRLARYEQYF.

This sequence joins TRBV2 and TRBJ2-3; D not resolved. Deletions cut 5 bases from V and 1 base from J, with 7 bases between. Germline lookup yields CDR1 SNHLY and CDR2 FYNNEI. The CDR3 runs to 13 residues. The CDR3 region is CASSNTGTDTQYF. CDR3 nucleotides: TGTGCCAGCAGTAATACCGGCACAGATACGCAGTATTTT.

J is TRBJ1-1 and V is TRBV30; D ambiguous. Germline assignment: CDR1 GTSNPN and CDR2 SVGIG (reference sequence). V lost 0 bases and J 5 bases, leaving 13 bases between the germline ends. This CDR3 has 14 amino acids. CDR3 sequence: CAWSVVSSLTEAFF. The DNA for the CDR3 is TGTGCCTGGAGTGTAGTAAGTTCCTTAACTGAAGCTTTCTTT.

The chain couples TRBV6-5 to TRBJ1-4, with unresolved D. Trimming stripped 7 bases from V and 4 bases from J, with 13 bases between. Germline V lookup: CDR1 MNHEY, CDR2 SVGAGI. The CDR3 has 14 residues. The CDR3 DNA sequence: TGTGCCAGCAAATCTTTGGGTGGTAATGAAAAACTGTTTTTT. Translating gives CASKSLGGNEKLFF.

This clone was recorded once. The rearrangement uses TRBV19 and TRBJ2-2, with TRBD1 matching over 9 bases. V gave up 3 bases and J gave up 6 bases; unmatched junction bases: 5. The CDR3 has 15 residues. Germline V CDR1 and CDR2: LNHDA, SQIVND (reference sequence). The CDR3: CASSIRDRVSGELFF. DNA of the CDR3: TGTGCCAGTAGTATCCGGGACAGGGTGTCCGGGGAGCTGTTTTTT.

V is TRBV14 and J is TRBJ2-1, with 8 bases aligning to TRBD2. There are 18 residues in the CDR3. The V gene's germline CDR1 is SGHDN and CDR2 FVKESK. With V trimmed by 4 bases and J by 7 bases, 18 bases remained unmatched. The CDR3 nucleotides read TGTGCCAGCAGCCCCCTTTTATTAGCGGGGACCCCTACAAATGAGCAGTTCTTC. Its translation: CASSPLLLAGTPTNEQFF.

The chain is built from TRBV9 and TRBJ1-2; D is undetermined. The CDR3 has 13 residues. The germline V and J ends were trimmed by 3 bases and 6 bases, with 12 bases remaining between them. CDR1 and CDR2 (germline): SGDLS, YYNGEE. The CDR3 region has the DNA TGTGCCAGCAGCGGCGAGAGAGGCCATGGCTACACCTTC. This sequence encodes CASSGERGHGYTF.

In DNA, the CDR3 is TGTGCCACCCCCCCTGTCAGCTCCTACAATGAGCAGTTCTTC. Translation: CATPPVSSYNEQFF. V usage is TRBV24-1 and J usage is TRBJ2-1; D unclear. This CDR3 is built from 14 residues. Trimming took off 9 bases at V and 0 bases at J, with 11 bases between the two ends. CDR1 is KGHDR, CDR2 SFDVKD, per germline.

The V call is TRBV9, the J call TRBJ2-1; D uncertain. Trimming stripped 0 bases from V and 2 bases from J, with 9 bases between. The CDR3 covers 15 residues. The germline V gene encodes CDR1 SGDLS and CDR2 YYNGEE. The CDR3 protein is CASSVEETPYNEQFF. The CDR3 bases are TGTGCCAGCAGCGTAGAGGAGACTCCCTACAATGAGCAGTTCTTC.

This chain connects TRBV4-2 to TRBJ1-1, with D tentatively TRBD1 (5 bases). Germline CDR1 LGHNA, CDR2 YNFKEQ. CDR3 length equals 13 residues. Between the trimmed V and J ends, which lost 4 bases and 3 bases, there was a span of 9 bases. This CDR3 is CASSRGEYTEAFF. In nucleotides, the CDR3 is TGTGCCAGCAGCCGGGGGGAGTACACTGAAGCTTTCTTT.

This clone showed up just once. The chain combines TRBV6-5 with TRBJ1-1; 8 bases match TRBD1. This CDR3 region has 14 residues. The trim removed 5 bases at V and 6 bases at J, leaving 8 bases unmatched. In germline, CDR1 is MNHEY, CDR2 SVGAGI. In DNA form, the CDR3 reads TGTGCCAGCAGTACCAGGACAGGGCAAGCTGAAGCTTTCTTT. Its translation is CASSTRTGQAEAFF.

The chain employs TRBV5-1 and TRBJ2-2; the match to TRBD2 covers 10 bases. Germline CDR1 SGHRS, CDR2 YFSETQ. The CDR3 contains 17 residues. The V gene end was trimmed by 4 bases and the J gene end by 3 bases; junction bases not matched to a gene: 9. Here the CDR3 reads CASSPLLAGGDTGELFF. The CDR3 nucleotides read TGCGCCAGCAGCCCACTGTTAGCGGGGGGTGACACCGGGGAGCTGTTTTTT.

V is TRBV12-3 or TRBV12-4 and J is TRBJ2-5; D perhaps matches TRBD1 (6 bases). The CDR3 contains 13 residues. The V gene lost 5 bases and the J gene lost 5 bases, with 12 bases spanning the gap. The CDR3 is CASSERGLETQYF. The CDR3 bases are TGTGCCAGCAGTGAGAGGGGGTTGGAGACCCAGTACTTC.

The genes are TRBV5-1 and TRBJ2-6; no definite D call. The CDR3 is 16 amino acids. V shed 6 bases and J shed 0 bases, with 13 bases lying between them. Germline values: CDR1 SGHRS, CDR2 YFSETQ. CDR3 in amino acids: CASTPGDVSGANVLTF. Written as DNA, the CDR3 is TGCGCCAGCACCCCGGGCGATGTCTCTGGGGCCAACGTCCTGACTTTC.

The chain recombines TRBV7-9 with TRBJ1-6; no firm D call. The V gene's germline CDR1 is SEHNR and CDR2 FQNEAQ (reference sequence). V was clipped by 5 bases and J by 2 bases, with 4 bases between them. The CDR3 has 13 residues. CDR3 sequence: CASSTTYNSPLHF. The CDR3 DNA reads as TGTGCCAGCAGCACAACCTATAATTCACCCCTCCACTTT.

The chain combines TRBV30 with TRBJ1-1, with TRBD1 identical over 9 bases. This CDR3 contains 13 residues. With V trimmed by 0 bases and J by 11 bases, 7 bases remained unmatched. Per germline, CDR1 GTSNPN and CDR2 SVGIG (reference sequence). The CDR3 nucleotides read TGTGCCTGGAGTGTAGCTGGGACAGGGAAGGCTTTCTTT. Residues: CAWSVAGTGKAFF.

This clone is deemed medium-sized. Other DNA sequences in the sample encode the same CDR3. The CDR3 DNA is TGTGCCAGCAGTTCGGAAGTCTCACCCCTCCACTTT. This sequence encodes CASSSEVSPLHF. The V and J genes are TRBV28 and TRBJ1-6, with unresolved D. Germline-derived CDR1 and CDR2 are MDHEN and SYDVKM. This CDR3 comprises 12 residues. Trimming shortened V by 4 bases and J by 10 bases, and 8 bases separated the two germline ends. The full variable domain, with the rest looked up from reference TRBV28 and TRBJ1-6, is DVKVTQSSRYLVKRTGEKVFLECVQDMDHENMFWYRQDPGLGLRLIYFSYDVKMKEKGDIPEGYSVSREKKERFSLILESASTNQTSMYLCASSSEVSPLHFGNGTRLTVT.

V usage is TRBV5-6 and J usage is TRBJ2-2; D remains unclear. Germline V gene data show CDR1 as SGHDT and CDR2 as YYEEEE. Trimming shortened V by 4 bases and J by 5 bases, and 12 bases separated the two germline ends. This CDR3 region has 14 residues. The CDR3 DNA reads TGTGCCAGCAGCCTTCCTGGGGATACCGGGGAGCTGTTTTTT. This encodes CASSLPGDTGELFF.

In this sample, this clone turned up a few times. J is TRBJ2-3 and V is TRBV19; the D is unclear. This CDR3 is built from 13 residues. The V gene's germline CDR1 is LNHDA and CDR2 SQIVND (reference sequence). The V gene lost 4 bases and the J gene lost 2 bases, with 7 bases spanning the gap. CDR3 DNA sequence: TGTGCCAGTAGTAGTGGAGACACAGATACGCAGTATTTT. Translated: CASSSGDTDTQYF.

This chain connects TRBV19 to TRBJ1-1; TRBD1 is a possible D gene (6 bases). V was clipped by 4 bases and J by 4 bases, with 13 bases between them. This CDR3 is 14 amino acids long. CDR1 and CDR2 (germline): LNHDA, SQIVND (reference sequence). DNA of the CDR3: TGTGCCAGTAGTAAGGGGGAGGGCGGCACTGAAGCTTTCTTT. As protein: CASSKGEGGTEAFF.

The J gene is TRBJ1-2, the V gene TRBV5-1, with 11 bases that match TRBD1. CDR1 is SGHRS, CDR2 YFSETQ, per germline. Trimming removed 0 bases from V and 7 bases from J; junction bases left unmatched: 8. The CDR3 is 16 residues long. The CDR3 is CASSLAGQGAGGGYTF. CDR3 DNA: TGCGCCAGCAGCTTGGCTGGACAGGGGGCCGGGGGTGGCTACACCTTC.

V and J are TRBV3-1 (or the pseudogene TRBV3-2) and TRBJ2-7; the match to TRBD2 covers 10 bases. The CDR3 contains 15 residues. Germline V gives CDR1 LGHDT, CDR2 YNNKEL (reference sequence). The V gene end was trimmed by 6 bases and the J gene end by 4 bases; junction bases not matched to a gene: 9. The DNA of the CDR3 is TGTGCCAGCAGGGTCGCTAGCGGGGGCCGTTACGAGCAGTACTTC. Its protein product is CASRVASGGRYEQYF.

The rearrangement links TRBV7-6 to TRBJ1-5, with TRBD1 matching 8 bases. CDR3 length: 15 residues. Germline CDR1 is SGHVS and CDR2 is FNYEAQ. J lost 7 bases, V lost 5 bases, and 10 bases had no gene match. The CDR3 DNA follows: TGTGCCAGCAGCATGACAGGGGAATCGGGGCAGCCCCAGCATTTT. Translating it yields CASSMTGESGQPQHF.

V usage is TRBV5-1 and J usage is TRBJ1-1; D not resolved. This CDR3 has 14 amino acids. Trimming stripped 3 bases from V and 6 bases from J, with 15 bases between. CDR1 is SGHRS, CDR2 YFSETQ, per germline. CDR3 loop: CASSSDYRAAEAFF. The CDR3 nucleotides are TGCGCCAGCAGCTCGGACTACCGAGCCGCTGAAGCTTTCTTT. Drawing the rest from reference TRBV5-1 and TRBJ1-1, the complete variable domain is KAGVTQTPRYLIKTRGQQVTLSCSPISGHRSVSWYQQTPGQGLQFLFEYFSETQRNKGNFPGRFSGRQFSNSRSEMNVSTLELGDSALYLCASSSDYRAAEAFFGQGTRLTVV.

The chain carries TRBV5-5 and TRBJ2-7; D uncertain. The germline V gene encodes CDR1 SGHKS and CDR2 YYEKEE (reference sequence). The CDR3 is made up of 15 amino acids. Trimming removed 1 base from V and 0 bases from J, with 11 bases in between. The CDR3 nucleotides read TGTGCCAGCAGCTTGTCGCGGATCAGCTCCTACGAGCAGTACTTC. Residues: CASSLSRISSYEQYF.

CDR3 in amino acids: CASSEMRGLDYGYTF. The CDR3 DNA sequence: TGTGCCAGCAGTGAAATGAGGGGGCTTGACTATGGCTACACCTTC. This rearrangement joins TRBV2 to TRBJ1-2, with 7 bases aligning to TRBD1. V lost 2 bases, J lost 3 bases, and 6 bases stayed unmatched. The CDR3 is made up of 15 amino acids. CDR1 and CDR2 from the germline V gene are SNHLY and FYNNEI.

V and J are TRBV5-1 and TRBJ2-3; perhaps TRBD1 as D (5 bases). Germline-derived CDR1 and CDR2 are SGHRS and YFSETQ. Trimming removed 2 bases from V and 0 bases from J, with 13 bases in between. The CDR3 length is 16 residues. In DNA, the CDR3 is TGCGCCAGCAGCTTAACAGGAGTACCTAGCACAGATACGCAGTATTTT. Amino acid sequence: CASSLTGVPSTDTQYF.

The chain uses TRBV5-6 and TRBJ2-7; TRBD2 matches at 7 bases. Germline CDR1 reads SGHDT; CDR2 reads YYEEEE. The V and J ends lost 0 bases and 12 bases, in that order; junction bases with no gene match: 3. The CDR3 length is 11 residues. CDR3 nucleotides: TGTGCCAGCAGCTTGGGGGAGGGGACGTACGTC. Translation: CASSLGEGTYV.

V gene TRBV10-1 combines with J gene TRBJ1-2, with D perhaps matching TRBD1 (5 bases). Trimming left V 4 bases short and J 6 bases short, with 12 bases between. Looked up from germline, CDR1 is WNHNN and CDR2 is SYGVQD (reference sequence). The CDR3 is 13 amino acids. The CDR3 region is CASSGSTGNGYTF. DNA for the CDR3: TGCGCCAGCAGTGGGTCAACAGGCAATGGCTACACCTTC.